The clone carrying this TCR beta chain was counted only a few times. What it binds is unknown. From the 5' RACE reads, TCRdb called clonotypes with MiXCR, one entry per CDR3 protein. The repertoire includes 350,000 to 500,000 distinct CDR3 sequences, roughly 18% of them detected once, and roughly 21% sits in the top ten. This record belongs to a study of T-cell memory formation after mild COVID-19. Study in general: The study found TCR clusters largely donor specific.

The germline CDR1 and CDR2 sequences are DFQATT and SNEGSKA (reference sequence). The CDR3 runs to 14 residues. With 3 bases removed from V and 8 bases from J, the gap between germline ends came to 17 bases. General study results and limits: Day 15 to 85 contracting clones showed balanced CD4/CD8; day 15 to 37 expanders favored CD4+.

This sequence originates from a man between 18 and 35 years old who had mild COVID-19 (a few samples of this study predate the infection). Cell type and time point are not known. The sample comprised PBMCs or a T cell subset sorted from them (not recorded which). This chain uses TRBV20-1 with TRBJ2-1; TRBD1 is a possible D gene (6 bases). CDR3 sequence (DNA): TGCAGTGCTAGGGGGACACCGCCGAGGGATGAGCAGTTCTTC. Translated, it gives CSARGTPPRDEQFF.